This is a list of T cell receptor beta chains from one sample in a study of cytomegalovirus exposure and HLA in healthy donors. Assay: immunoSEQ multiplex PCR; the TCRdb copy retains only in-frame clones and omits some. The sample shows 150,000 to 200,000 clones, roughly 82% of them seen only once. Sequenced material: PBMCs. The receptors were sampled from a woman aged 18-29 years in good health and CMV-seronegative. The conserved cysteine and the conserved F or W are not part of the CDR3 here.

V	J	CDR3
TRBV5-1	TRBJ1-1	ASSSGQGKGETEAF
TRBV7-7	TRBJ2-7	ASSPAGSYEQY
TRBV19	TRBJ1-3	AAGNQNGNTIY
TRBV2	TRBJ2-3	ASRDPLAGDTDTQY
TRBV19	TRBJ2-7	ASSIKGWAEQY
TRBV5-5	TRBJ1-2	ASSLQPPPANYGYT
TRBV5-4	TRBJ1-1	ASSLEDMNTEAF
TRBV5-1	TRBJ2-7	ASSLVPTSGALGWSYEQY
TRBV18	TRBJ1-6	ASSRDRGQGSPLH
TRBV5-4	TRBJ1-2	ASSLTGMNGGYT
TRBV5-5	TRBJ2-1	ASSLVSGPTYNEQF
TRBV6-5	TRBJ2-1	ASSKRLALVGEQF
TRBV6-6	TRBJ1-4	ASKSYEQGNEKLF
TRBV7-9	TRBJ2-1	ASDRGFYNEQF
TRBV15	TRBJ2-7	ATSRDQPASGRVNEQY
TRBV29-1	TRBJ1-2	SGGQGKNYGYT